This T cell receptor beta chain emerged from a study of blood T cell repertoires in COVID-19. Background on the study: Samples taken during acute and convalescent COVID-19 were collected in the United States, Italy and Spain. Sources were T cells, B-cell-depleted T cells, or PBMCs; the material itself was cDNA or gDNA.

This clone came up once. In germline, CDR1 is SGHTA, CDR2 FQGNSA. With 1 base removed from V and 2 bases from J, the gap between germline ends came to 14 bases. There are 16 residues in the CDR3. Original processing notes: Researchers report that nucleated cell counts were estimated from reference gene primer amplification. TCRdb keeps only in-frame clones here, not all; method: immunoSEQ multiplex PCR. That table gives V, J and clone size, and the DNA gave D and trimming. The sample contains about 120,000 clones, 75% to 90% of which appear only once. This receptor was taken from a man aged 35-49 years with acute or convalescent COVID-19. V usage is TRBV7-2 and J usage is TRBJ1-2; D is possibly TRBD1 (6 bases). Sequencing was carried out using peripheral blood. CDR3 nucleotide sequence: TGTGCCAGCAGCTTAGAAGGGGGGGAATTAAACTATGGCTACACCTTC. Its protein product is CASSLEGGELNYGYTF.